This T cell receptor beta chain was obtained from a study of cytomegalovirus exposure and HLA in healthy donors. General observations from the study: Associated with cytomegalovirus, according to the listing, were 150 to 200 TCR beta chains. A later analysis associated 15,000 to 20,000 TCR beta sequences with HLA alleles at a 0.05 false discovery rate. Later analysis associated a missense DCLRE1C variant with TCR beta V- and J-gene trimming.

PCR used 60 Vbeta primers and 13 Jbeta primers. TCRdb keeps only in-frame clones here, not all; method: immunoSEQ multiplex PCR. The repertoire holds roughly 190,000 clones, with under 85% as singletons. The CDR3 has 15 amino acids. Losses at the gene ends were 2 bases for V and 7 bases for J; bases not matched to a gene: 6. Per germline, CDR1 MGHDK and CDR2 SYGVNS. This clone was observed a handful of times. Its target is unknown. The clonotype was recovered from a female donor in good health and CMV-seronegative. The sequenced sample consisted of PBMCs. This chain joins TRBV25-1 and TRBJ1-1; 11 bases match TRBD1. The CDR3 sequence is CASSEPGTGGNEAFF. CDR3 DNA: TGTGCCAGCAGTGAACCCGGGACAGGGGGAAATGAAGCTTTCTTT.